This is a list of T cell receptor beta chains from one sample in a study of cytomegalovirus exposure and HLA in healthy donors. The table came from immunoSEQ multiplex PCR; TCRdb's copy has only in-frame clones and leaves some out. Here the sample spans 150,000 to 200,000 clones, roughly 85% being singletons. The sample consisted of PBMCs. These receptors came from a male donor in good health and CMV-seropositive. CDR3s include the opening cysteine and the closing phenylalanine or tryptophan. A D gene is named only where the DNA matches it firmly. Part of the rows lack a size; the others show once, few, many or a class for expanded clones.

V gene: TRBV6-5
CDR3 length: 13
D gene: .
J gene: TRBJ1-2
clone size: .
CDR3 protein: CASSYSGGYGYTF
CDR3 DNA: TGTGCCAGCAGTTACTCAGGGGGCTATGGCTACACCTTC

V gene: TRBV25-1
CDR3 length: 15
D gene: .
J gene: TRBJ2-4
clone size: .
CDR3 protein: CASSEPTLAKNIQYF
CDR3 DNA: TGTGCCAGCAGTGAACCGACACTAGCCAAAAACATTCAGTACTTC

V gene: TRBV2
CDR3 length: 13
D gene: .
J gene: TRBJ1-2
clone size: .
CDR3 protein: CASGAGSLGGYTF
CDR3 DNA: TGTGCCAGCGGAGCGGGTTCGCTGGGCGGCTACACCTTC

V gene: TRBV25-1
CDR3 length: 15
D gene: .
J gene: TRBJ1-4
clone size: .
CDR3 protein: CASSYPGTTNEKLFF
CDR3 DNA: TGTGCCAGCAGTTACCCCGGGACTACTAATGAAAAACTGTTTTTT

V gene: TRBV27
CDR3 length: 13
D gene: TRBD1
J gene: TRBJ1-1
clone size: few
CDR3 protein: CASSSYRTGLAFF
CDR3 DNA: TGTGCCAGCAGTTCATATCGGACAGGGCTAGCTTTCTTT

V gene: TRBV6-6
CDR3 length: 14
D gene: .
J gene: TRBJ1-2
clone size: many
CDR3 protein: CASSYGGGNYGYTF
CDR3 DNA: TGTGCCAGCAGTTACGGGGGAGGGAACTATGGCTACACCTTC

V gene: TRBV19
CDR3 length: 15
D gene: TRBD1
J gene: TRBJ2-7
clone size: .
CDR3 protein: CASSSRTGPTYEQYF
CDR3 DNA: TGTGCCAGTAGTTCGAGGACAGGGCCTACCTACGAGCAGTACTTC

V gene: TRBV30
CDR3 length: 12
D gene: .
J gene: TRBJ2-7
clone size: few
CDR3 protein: CAWSRGNHEQYF
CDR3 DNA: TGTGCCTGGAGTAGGGGGAATCACGAGCAGTACTTC

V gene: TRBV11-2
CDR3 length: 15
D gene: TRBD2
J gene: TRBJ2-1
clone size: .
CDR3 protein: CASSLGLAGYNEQFF
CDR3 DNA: TGTGCCAGCAGCTTAGGACTAGCGGGGTACAATGAGCAGTTCTTC

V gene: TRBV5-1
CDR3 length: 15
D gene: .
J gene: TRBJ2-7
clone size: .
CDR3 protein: CASSSQVLDSYEQYF
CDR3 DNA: TGCGCCAGCAGCAGCCAGGTTCTCGATTCCTACGAGCAGTACTTC

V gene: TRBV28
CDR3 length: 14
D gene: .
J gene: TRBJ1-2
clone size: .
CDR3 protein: CASSLSGLEDGYTF
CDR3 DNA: TGTGCCAGCAGTTTAAGCGGATTGGAAGATGGCTACACCTTC

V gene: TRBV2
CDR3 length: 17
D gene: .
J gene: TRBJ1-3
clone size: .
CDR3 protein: CASWSFGNWLSGNTIYF
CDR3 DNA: TGTGCCAGCTGGAGTTTCGGGAATTGGCTCTCTGGAAACACCATATATTTT

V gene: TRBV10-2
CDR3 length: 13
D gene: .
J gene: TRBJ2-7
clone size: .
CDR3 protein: CASSDQGQYEQYF
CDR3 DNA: TGCGCCAGCAGTGACCAGGGTCAGTACGAGCAGTACTTC

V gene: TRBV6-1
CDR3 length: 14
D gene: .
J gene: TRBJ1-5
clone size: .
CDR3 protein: CASSAGTGNQPQHF
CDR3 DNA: TGTGCCAGCAGTGCGGGTACGGGCAATCAGCCCCAGCATTTT

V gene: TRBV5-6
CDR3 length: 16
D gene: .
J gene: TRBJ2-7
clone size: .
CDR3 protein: CASSLWSGRYSYEQYF
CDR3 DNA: TGTGCCAGCAGCTTGTGGTCAGGTCGATACTCCTACGAGCAGTACTTC

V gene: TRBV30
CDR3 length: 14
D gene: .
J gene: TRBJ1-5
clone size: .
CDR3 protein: CAWSVRRGDQPQHF
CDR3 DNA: TGTGCCTGGAGTGTACGACGCGGTGATCAGCCCCAGCATTTT

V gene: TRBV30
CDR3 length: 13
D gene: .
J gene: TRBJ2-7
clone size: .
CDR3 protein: CAWSRGLVSEQYF
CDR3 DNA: TGTGCCTGGAGTAGGGGTCTAGTTTCCGAGCAGTACTTC

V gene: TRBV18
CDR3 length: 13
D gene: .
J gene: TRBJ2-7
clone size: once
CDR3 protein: CASSPRTIYEQYF
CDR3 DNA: TGTGCCAGCTCACCGCGGACAATCTACGAGCAGTACTTC

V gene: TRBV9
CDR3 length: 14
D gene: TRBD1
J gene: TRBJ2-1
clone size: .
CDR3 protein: CASSDRDRYNEQFF
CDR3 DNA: TGTGCCAGCAGCGACCGGGACAGGTACAATGAGCAGTTCTTC

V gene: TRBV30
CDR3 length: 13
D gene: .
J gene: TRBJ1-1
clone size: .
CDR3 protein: CAWRVGGYTEAFF
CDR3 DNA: TGTGCCTGGAGAGTAGGGGGATACACTGAGGCTTTCTTT

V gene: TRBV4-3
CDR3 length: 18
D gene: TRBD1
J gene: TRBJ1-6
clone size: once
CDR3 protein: CASSQDPARGLGNSPLHF
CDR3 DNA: TGCGCCAGCAGCCAAGATCCCGCCAGGGGGCTGGGGAATTCACCCCTCCACTTT

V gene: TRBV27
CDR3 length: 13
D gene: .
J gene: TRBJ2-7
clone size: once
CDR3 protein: CASSLLQGYEQYF
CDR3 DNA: TGTGCCAGCAGTTTGCTACAGGGTTACGAGCAGTACTTC